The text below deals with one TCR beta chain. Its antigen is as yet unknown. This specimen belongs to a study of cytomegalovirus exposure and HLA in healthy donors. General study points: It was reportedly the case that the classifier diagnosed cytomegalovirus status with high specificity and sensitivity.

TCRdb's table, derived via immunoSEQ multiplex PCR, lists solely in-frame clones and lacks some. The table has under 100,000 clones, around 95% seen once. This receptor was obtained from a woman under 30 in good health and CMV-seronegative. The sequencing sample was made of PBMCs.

CDR3: CASSMTGGWGTEAFF. CDR3 nucleotide sequence: TGTGCCAGTAGTATGACAGGGGGCTGGGGCACTGAAGCTTTCTTT. The chain combines TRBV19 with TRBJ1-1, with 10 bases lining up with TRBD1. The CDR3 is 15 amino acids. The V and J ends lost 3 bases and 4 bases, in that order; junction bases with no gene match: 5. Per germline, CDR1 LNHDA and CDR2 SQIVND (reference sequence). The full variable domain, rest sourced from reference TRBV19 and TRBJ1-1, is DGGITQSPKYLFRKEGQNVTLSCEQNLNHDAMYWYRQDPGQGLRLIYYSQIVNDFQKGDIAEGYSVSREKKESFPLTVTSAQKNPTAFYLCASSMTGGWGTEAFFGQGTRLTVV.